Below, 32 T cell receptor beta chains from the same sample are listed, as sequenced in a study of identical twins. MiXCR, applied by TCRdb to the 5' RACE reads, yields one record per CDR3 protein. The sample lists hundreds of thousands of distinct CDR3 sequences; around 12% were seen once. The sample was also reused in another study, on yellow fever vaccine responses in identical twins.

Source material: PBMCs. Receptors were obtained from a woman younger than 30 in good health.

This chain links TRBV20-1 with TRBJ2-3, with D hard to call. Trimming took off 1 base at V and 6 bases at J, with 11 bases between the two ends. CDR1 and CDR2 from the germline V gene are DFQATT and SNEGSKA (reference sequence). The CDR3 loop spans 13 amino acids. The CDR3 coding sequence is TGCAGTGCTAGAGTCCCCGCGGTGGATACGCAGTATTTT. Its translation: CSARVPAVDTQYF.

This clonotype was detected only a few times. V gene TRBV6-1 combines with J gene TRBJ2-7; the match to TRBD1 covers 7 bases. The CDR3 totals 14 residues. With V trimmed by 7 bases and J by 3 bases, 9 bases remained unmatched. Per germline, CDR1 MNHNS and CDR2 SASEGT. The CDR3 sequence: CASKLNRGSYEQYV. In DNA, the CDR3 is TGTGCCAGCAAGCTCAACAGGGGAAGCTACGAGCAGTACGTC.

This clonotype has just a few counts. The chain employs TRBV3-1 and TRBJ2-2, with TRBD1 identical over 7 bases. Germline V lookup: CDR1 LGHDT, CDR2 YNNKEL (reference sequence). Losses at the gene ends were 3 bases for V and 6 bases for J; bases not matched to a gene: 7. This CDR3 spans 15 amino acids. The CDR3 here is CASSQVTGPSGELFF. CDR3 sequence (DNA): TGTGCCAGCAGCCAGGTGACAGGGCCATCCGGGGAGCTGTTTTTT.

The rearrangement links TRBV29-1 to TRBJ1-2, with D perhaps TRBD1 (5 bases). Germline V CDR1 and CDR2: SQVTM, ANQGSEA. The CDR3 length is 11 residues. Trimming left V 6 bases short and J 3 bases short, with 8 bases between. The CDR3, as DNA: TGCAGCGTCGGGACGCACTATGGCTACACCTTC. This gives the protein CSVGTHYGYTF.

This clonotype was detected ten times or more. The chain carries TRBV20-1 and TRBJ2-1; TRBD1 matches 12 bases. Per the germline V gene, CDR1 is DFQATT and CDR2 is SNEGSKA (reference sequence). The CDR3 runs to 13 residues. Here the CDR3 reads CSTSRDRGHEQFF. The CDR3 DNA sequence: TGCAGCACCTCCCGGGACAGGGGGCATGAGCAGTTCTTC.

CDR3 residues: CASSYLPLAGGGNIQYF. CDR3 DNA: TGTGCCAGCAGTTACCTACCCCTAGCGGGAGGAGGAAACATTCAGTACTTC. The chain carries TRBV6-2 or TRBV6-3 and TRBJ2-4; 11 bases are shared with TRBD2. V lost 2 bases to trimming and J lost 6 bases; unmatched junction nucleotides: 9. The CDR3 length is 17 residues. Germline CDR1 MNHEY, CDR2 SVGEGT.

The chain carries TRBV12-3 or TRBV12-4 and TRBJ2-3; D is possibly TRBD2 (5 bases). The CDR3 totals 15 residues. V lost 6 bases to trimming and J lost 0 bases, with 13 bases between them. The CDR3 DNA sequence: TGTGCCAGCAGAGAAGCGGACCCAAGCACAGATACGCAGTATTTT. It yields the protein CASREADPSTDTQYF.

This clonotype was seen a handful of times. The chain is built from TRBV5-6 and TRBJ2-1; D is unclear. The CDR3 has 15 residues. Germline lookup yields CDR1 SGHDT and CDR2 YYEEEE. V was clipped by 4 bases and J by 2 bases, with 13 bases between them. The CDR3 DNA follows: TGTGCCAGCAGCATAGGGCCAAACCCCTACAATGAGCAGTTCTTC. Its translation is CASSIGPNPYNEQFF.

V gene TRBV11-2 combines with J gene TRBJ2-7; D is uncertain. The V end was cut by 5 bases, the J end by 4 bases, with 6 bases between. Germline CDR1 reads SGHAT; CDR2 reads FQNNGV. The CDR3 is made up of 11 amino acids. The CDR3 DNA reads as TGTGCCAGCAGCACCGTTTACGAGCAGTACTTC. Encoded protein: CASSTVYEQYF.

This sequence joins TRBV4-2 and TRBJ2-5, with TRBD2 identical over 12 bases. The ends lost 0 bases at V and 5 bases at J; junction bases unmatched: 7. Germline V CDR1 and CDR2: LGHNA, YNFKEQ. CDR3 length: 17 amino acids. The CDR3 region is CASSQDWASGGAETQYF. Here the CDR3 DNA reads TGTGCCAGCAGCCAAGATTGGGCTAGCGGGGGGGCGGAGACCCAGTACTTC.

This clonotype was observed a few times. The rearrangement joins TRBV11-2 to TRBJ2-7, with a possible D match to TRBD2 (6 bases). This CDR3 region has 11 residues. V was clipped by 7 bases and J by 6 bases, with 10 bases between them. CDR1 SGHAT and CDR2 FQNNGV come from the germline V gene. Here the CDR3 DNA reads TGTGCCAGCACCCGGGGAGGCGAGCAGTACTTC. This codes for CASTRGGEQYF.

The chain recombines TRBV10-3 with TRBJ2-1, with 8 bases lining up with TRBD2. CDR3 length: 12 residues. Germline loops: CDR1 ENHRY, CDR2 SYGVKD. The V and J ends lost 8 bases and 6 bases, in that order; junction bases with no gene match: 3. CDR3 in DNA: TGTGCCATCCGGGGGACTAGCAATGAGCAGTTCTTC. Translated, it gives CAIRGTSNEQFF.

For the CDR3, the DNA is TGTGCCAGCAGCTTAGCGGGACAGGCCTATAATTCACCCCTCCACTTT. Translating it yields CASSLAGQAYNSPLHF. The chain employs TRBV7-8 and TRBJ1-6, with 8 bases aligning to TRBD1. After removal of 0 bases from V and 2 bases from J, the junction contained 0 bases not matched to a gene. The germline V gene has CDR1 SGHVS and CDR2 FQNEAQ. The CDR3 extends over 16 amino acids. Together with reference TRBV7-8 and TRBJ1-6, the CDR3 gives the full variable domain: GAGVSQSPRYKVAKRGQDVALRCDPISGHVSLFWYQQALGQGPEFLTYFQNEAQLDKSGLPSDRFFAERPEGSVSTLKIQRTQQEDSAVYLCASSLAGQAYNSPLHFGNGTRLTVT.

This clonotype showed up many times. The chain is built from TRBV5-1 and TRBJ2-5; 12 nucleotides align to TRBD1. The germline V gene encodes CDR1 SGHRS and CDR2 YFSETQ. After removal of 4 bases from V and 0 bases from J, the junction contained 10 bases not matched to a gene. The CDR3 covers 18 residues. CDR3 in amino acids: CASSPGTGGFLYQETQYF. The CDR3 DNA reads TGCGCCAGCAGCCCAGGGACAGGGGGCTTTTTGTACCAAGAGACCCAGTACTTC.

This chain connects TRBV6-1 to TRBJ2-1; the match to TRBD2 covers 9 bases. This CDR3 is built from 13 residues. Germline trimming cut 7 bases from V and 9 bases from J; bases unmatched to any gene: 7. Germline values: CDR1 MNHNS, CDR2 SASEGT. The CDR3 DNA reads TGTGCCAGCACCCTAGCGGGGCCGAGTGAGCAGTTCTTC. Translated, it gives CASTLAGPSEQFF.

This clonotype has only a few counts. The V call is TRBV12-3 or TRBV12-4, the J call TRBJ2-3; D is perhaps TRBD2 (5 bases). V was clipped by 6 bases and J by 2 bases, with 18 bases between them. The CDR3 runs to 16 residues. The CDR3 spells CASSPEDPRVTDTQYF. CDR3 DNA sequence: TGTGCCAGCAGCCCAGAAGACCCGCGGGTCACAGATACGCAGTATTTT.

The chain uses TRBV6-5 and TRBJ1-5; D may be TRBD1 (6 bases). V lost 2 bases to trimming and J lost 3 bases, with 17 bases between them. Germline V gene sequence: CDR1 MNHEY, CDR2 SVGAGI. The CDR3 has 17 residues. The CDR3 region is CASSYPTGPSTNQPQHF. DNA of the CDR3: TGTGCCAGCAGTTACCCCACAGGGCCATCTACCAATCAGCCCCAGCATTTT.

This clonotype was seen at least ten times. The chain joins TRBV12-3 or TRBV12-4 to TRBJ1-5; D is unclear. Trimming removed 7 bases from V and 0 bases from J, with 13 bases in between. This CDR3 comprises 15 residues. CDR3 bases: TGTGCCAGCAAGAAAAGGAGTGATAGCAATCAGCCCCAGCATTTT. Amino acids: CASKKRSDSNQPQHF.

For the CDR3, the DNA is TGCGCCAGCACCCACCGGACTAGCCCGTACAATGAGCAGTTCTTC. Amino acid sequence: CASTHRTSPYNEQFF. V gene TRBV4-1 combines with J gene TRBJ2-1; 8 nucleotides agree with TRBD2. The CDR3 consists of 15 residues. The V and J ends lost 7 bases and 4 bases, in that order; junction bases with no gene match: 9. The germline V gene has CDR1 MGHRA and CDR2 YSYEKL.

This clonotype was recorded at least ten times. The CDR3 is CASSLGIGDTQYF. CDR3 sequence (DNA): TGTGCCAGCAGCTTAGGAATAGGAGATACGCAGTATTTT. This sequence joins TRBV7-6 and TRBJ2-3; unclear D gene. With 1 base removed from V and 5 bases from J, the gap between germline ends came to 7 bases. The CDR3 length is 13 residues. The V gene's germline CDR1 is SGHVS and CDR2 FNYEAQ.

The chain has TRBV20-1 and TRBJ2-7, with D perhaps TRBD2 (5 bases). Per germline, CDR1 DFQATT and CDR2 SNEGSKA (reference sequence). The CDR3 covers 13 residues. Trimming left V 5 bases short and J 1 base short, with 12 bases between. This CDR3 reads CSALRTPSYEQYF. CDR3 in DNA: TGCAGTGCTCTTAGGACTCCTTCCTACGAGCAGTACTTC.

This clonotype turned up a few times. The chain uses TRBV3-1 and TRBJ1-4; D unclear. CDR1 LGHDT and CDR2 YNNKEL come from the germline V gene (reference sequence). V lost 0 bases and J lost 4, with 15 bases in between. CDR3 length equals 17 residues. As DNA, the CDR3 is TGTGCCAGCAGCCAAGATCTGGGCCCTCATCTTAATGAAAAACTGTTTTTT. As protein: CASSQDLGPHLNEKLFF.

This rearrangement joins TRBV20-1 to TRBJ2-7; D is tentatively TRBD1 or TRBD2 (6 bases each). Germline V CDR1 and CDR2: DFQATT, SNEGSKA (reference sequence). This CDR3 comprises 19 residues. V was clipped by 3 bases and J by 0 bases, with 27 bases between them. The CDR3 sequence: CSARNAGLKGGESSYEQYF. As DNA, the CDR3 is TGCAGTGCTAGGAACGCTGGGCTCAAGGGGGGCGAAAGCTCCTACGAGCAGTACTTC.

The chain uses TRBV10-3 and TRBJ2-1, with 7 nucleotides matching TRBD2. CDR3 length: 19 amino acids. CDR1 and CDR2 from the germline V gene are ENHRY and SYGVKD. The J segment lost 3 bases and the V segment lost 2 bases, leaving 16 bases of the junction unmatched. DNA of the CDR3: TGTGCCATCAGTGAGGAAACGGCGGGAGAAGGCTACTACTACAATGAGCAGTTCTTC. Its protein product is CAISEETAGEGYYYNEQFF.

The V gene is TRBV6-5, the J gene TRBJ1-2; perhaps TRBD1 as D (6 bases). V lost 2 bases and J lost 8, with 9 bases in between. CDR3 length: 12 amino acids. CDR1 MNHEY and CDR2 SVGAGI come from the germline V gene. DNA for the CDR3: TGTGCCAGCAGTTACGAAGGACAGGGCTACACCTTC. Amino acid sequence: CASSYEGQGYTF.

The chain recombines TRBV11-2 with TRBJ2-7, with 7 bases identical to TRBD1. The germline CDR1 and CDR2 sequences are SGHAT and FQNNGV. The CDR3 runs to 17 residues. Germline trimming cut 5 bases from V and 0 bases from J; bases unmatched to any gene: 13. In DNA form, the CDR3 reads TGTGCCAGCAGCCCCGAAATACCGGGACAGTTCTCCTACGAGCAGTACTTC. This gives the protein CASSPEIPGQFSYEQYF. Looking up the rest from reference TRBV11-2 and TRBJ2-7 gives the full variable domain: EAGVAQSPRYKIIEKRQSVAFWCNPISGHATLYWYQQILGQGPKLLIQFQNNGVVDDSQLPKDRFSAERLKGVDSTLKIQPAKLEDSAVYLCASSPEIPGQFSYEQYFGPGTRLTVT.

In this sample, this clonotype turned up many times. The chain links TRBV10-3 to TRBJ2-1; 7 bases align to TRBD1. V trimming: 3 bases; J trimming: 6 bases; junction bases outside the gene matches: 17. In germline, CDR1 is ENHRY, CDR2 SYGVKD. This CDR3 is built from 18 residues. CDR3 nucleotide sequence: TGTGCCATCAGTGAACCAAGCTCTGGGGTAGGGGGCCTCAATGAGCAGTTCTTC. This translates into CAISEPSSGVGGLNEQFF.

This sequence joins TRBV28 and TRBJ2-7; 7 bases agree with TRBD2. This CDR3 contains 15 residues. The germline CDR1 and CDR2 sequences are MDHEN and SYDVKM. With 4 bases clipped from V and 3 bases from J, the junction kept 9 bases outside the gene matches. The CDR3 coding sequence is TGTGCCAGCAGTTCAGGACTAGTTGGGTTCTACGAGCAGTACTTC. Translating it yields CASSSGLVGFYEQYF. The full variable domain, with the rest looked up from reference TRBV28 and TRBJ2-7, is DVKVTQSSRYLVKRTGEKVFLECVQDMDHENMFWYRQDPGLGLRLIYFSYDVKMKEKGDIPEGYSVSREKKERFSLILESASTNQTSMYLCASSSGLVGFYEQYFGPGTRLTVT.

This clonotype was observed a few times. V gene TRBV20-1 combines with J gene TRBJ1-1; D is perhaps TRBD1 (5 bases). Between the trimmed V and J ends, which lost 4 bases and 1 base, there was a span of 16 bases. The CDR3 spans 15 residues. Germline lookup yields CDR1 DFQATT and CDR2 SNEGSKA (reference sequence). The CDR3 reads CSAKGQDMWNTEAFF. CDR3 DNA: TGCAGTGCTAAGGGCCAGGACATGTGGAACACTGAAGCTTTCTTT.

The genes are TRBV29-1 and TRBJ2-5; D is perhaps TRBD1 (6 bases). V lost 3 bases to trimming and J lost 0 bases, with 14 bases between them. The V gene's germline CDR1 is SQVTM and CDR2 ANQGSEA. This CDR3 has 15 amino acids. The CDR3 DNA sequence: TGCAGCGTTGACTTGACAGGCCCGTACCAAGAGACCCAGTACTTC. It specifies CSVDLTGPYQETQYF.

The table lists this clonotype with a few counts. The CDR3 sequence is CASSLDGRGSYNSPLHF. The CDR3 nucleotides are TGTGCCAGCAGCTTAGACGGCAGGGGCTCCTATAATTCACCCCTCCACTTT. V gene TRBV7-6 combines with J gene TRBJ1-6; a weak D match, TRBD1 (6 bases). Germline V gene sequence: CDR1 SGHVS, CDR2 FNYEAQ. Trimming pared 1 base from V and 0 bases from J, leaving 10 bases between. The CDR3 has 17 amino acids.

The gene calls are TRBV27 and TRBJ1-1, with 7 positions matching TRBD1. J gave up 4 bases and V 2 bases, and 13 bases lay outside the gene matches. CDR3 length equals 17 residues. Germline values: CDR1 MNHEY, CDR2 SMNVEV (reference sequence). The CDR3 DNA sequence: TGTGCCAGCAGTTTACGACCCCCGATGGCAGGGGGCACTGAAGCTTTCTTT. Amino acid sequence: CASSLRPPMAGGTEAFF.